These 30 T cell receptor beta chains were all obtained from the same sample, sequenced in a study of tumor-infiltrating lymphocytes in primary liver carcinoma. Priming with a constant-region primer yielded TCR beta cDNA from around 540 ng total RNA. Three rounds of nested multiplex PCR with slightly modified ARM-PCR produced TCR beta libraries. Researchers ran the first two PCR rounds for around 10 cycles each with TRBV1-TRBV30 forward primers and a C-beta reverse primer. TCRdb reprocessed the multiplex PCR reads with MiXCR, giving one entry per CDR3 protein. The data contain around 70,000 distinct CDR3 sequences, roughly three quarters of them singletons. The tissue used was unsorted bulk material of about 19-30 mg. RNA and DNA were co-extracted from it with the AllPrep DNA/RNA mini kit. The sample taken for sequencing was liver tumor tissue from sampling region 4. Subset here: tumor region T4, right-lateral pole. The receptors originated from a man in his forties or fifties with primary liver carcinoma and hepatitis B virus infection.

A note on this clonotype: A read error may explain this, as a much larger clone is one base away. The chain is built from TRBV5-1 and TRBJ2-7, with D possibly called TRBD1 or TRBD2 (5 bases each). Trimming took off 4 bases at V and 5 bases at J, with 19 bases between the two ends. The CDR3 is 15 residues long. CDR1 is SGHRS and CDR2 is YFSETQ in the germline V gene. The CDR3 protein is CASSQVSARGDEQYF. The CDR3 DNA reads as TGCGCCAGCAGCCAGGTATCCGCCCGGGGCGACGAGCAGTACTTC.

Comment on this clonotype: This may be a read error, as it is one base from a much larger clone. The chain employs TRBV28 and TRBJ1-1; D gene ambiguous. CDR3 length equals 11 residues. CDR1 MDHEN and CDR2 SYDVKM come from the germline V gene. Trimming took 6 bases from V and 11 from J, leaving 13 bases between them. The DNA of the CDR3 is TGTGCCAGCAGCCTGGACCGCGTGGCTTTCTTT. This encodes CASSLDRVAFF.

As to this clonotype: The junction departs from germline at one end; a sequencing error may be responsible. This chain connects TRBV5-4 to TRBJ2-2, with D possibly called TRBD1 or TRBD2 (5 bases each). The CDR3 runs 15 residues. Germline V CDR1 and CDR2: SGHNT, YYREEE (reference sequence). The CDR3 here is CVSSSGTHYNGELFF. In nucleotides, the CDR3 is TGTGTCAGCAGCTCCGGGACCCACTACAACGGGGAGCTGTTTTTT. Full variable domain (remainder filled in from reference TRBV5-4 and TRBJ2-2): ETGVTQSPTHLIKTRGQQVTLRCSSQSGHNTVSWYQQALGQGPQFIFQYYREEENGRGNFPPRFSGLQFPNYSSELNVNALELDDSALYLCVSSSGTHYNGELFFGEGSRLTVL.

The count of this clonotype is one. This chain uses TRBV7-9 with TRBJ1-1; no clear D gene. The V end lost 11 bases, the J end lost 4 bases, and 14 bases lay between the germline ends. Germline CDR1 SEHNR, CDR2 FQNEAQ (reference sequence). This CDR3 is built from 12 residues. For the CDR3, the DNA is TGTGCCGGCACCCCCGGAGGCACTGAAGCTTTCTTT. Encoded protein: CAGTPGGTEAFF.

Note on this clonotype: An end of the junction does not agree with germline; a read error may underlie this. V gene TRBV12-3 or TRBV12-4 combines with J gene TRBJ2-6; the D call may be TRBD1 or TRBD2 (5 bases each). This CDR3 comprises 17 residues. CDR3 region: CAGTIGRGGSGANVLTF. CDR3 nucleotide sequence: TGTGCCGGCACCATTGGCCGGGGCGGGTCTGGGGCCAACGTACTGACTTTC.

This chain joins TRBV12-5 and TRBJ2-3, with D possibly being TRBD2 (5 bases). The CDR3 spans 14 residues. Germline V gene sequence: CDR1 LGHNT, CDR2 FRNRAP. The DNA for the CDR3 is TGTGTCAGTAGAAAAGGGAGAAACACAGATACGCAGTATTTT. As protein: CVSRKGRNTDTQYF. Complete variable domain (other parts from reference TRBV12-5 and TRBJ2-3): DARVTQTPRHKVTEMGQEVTMRCQPILGHNTVFWYRQTMMQGLELLAYFRNRAPLDDSGMPKDRFSAEMPDATLATLKIQPSEPRDSAVYFCVSRKGRNTDTQYFGPGTRLTVL.

Many counts were recorded for this clonotype. V usage is TRBV6-1 and J usage is TRBJ2-4, with 8 bases lining up with TRBD2. The CDR3 runs 14 residues. Trimming cost V 3 bases and J 7 bases; bases outside gene matches: 5. Germline-derived CDR1 and CDR2 are MNHNS and SASEGT. CDR3 residues: CASSDAVAGNIQYF. The DNA of the CDR3 is TGTGCCAGCAGTGACGCGGTAGCGGGGAACATTCAGTACTTC.

This clonotype has only a few counts. The junction departs from germline at one end; a sequencing error may be responsible. The chain has TRBV7-9 and TRBJ2-3; no clear D. Germline V gene data show CDR1 as SEHNR and CDR2 as FQNEAQ (reference sequence). This CDR3 region has 11 residues. The CDR3 loop reads CAGSPQDTQYF. The CDR3 region has the DNA TGTGCCGGCAGCCCACAAGATACGCAGTATTTT. Supplemented by reference TRBV7-9 and TRBJ2-3, the full variable domain reads DTGVSQNPRHKITKRGQNVTFRCDPISEHNRLYWYRQTLGQGPEFLTYFQNEAQLEKSRLLSDRFSAERPKGSFSTLEIQRTEQGDSAMYLCAGSPQDTQYFGPGTRLTVL.

In the case of this clonotype: At one end the junction does not follow the germline gene, possibly because of a read error. The J gene is TRBJ2-7, the V gene TRBV11-2, with a tentative D call TRBD2 (5 bases). In germline, CDR1 is SGHAT, CDR2 FQNNGV. This CDR3 is built from 15 residues. The CDR3 loop is CTSSLGRTLPYEQYF. As DNA, the CDR3 is TGTACCAGCAGCCTTGGCAGGACTCTACCCTACGAGCAGTACTTC.

A word on this clonotype: One base away lies a much larger clone, so this may be a sequencing read error. The chain joins TRBV5-1 to TRBJ2-1; no clear D gene. V shed 3 bases and J shed 5 bases, with 9 bases lying between them. CDR1 is SGHRS, CDR2 YFSETQ, per germline. This CDR3 is 13 amino acids long. This chain's CDR3 is CASSSSIDNEQFF. DNA of the CDR3: TGCGCCAGCAGCTCCAGCATTGACAATGAGCAGTTCTTC.

Only a few counts were recorded for this clonotype. Its ends do not fully match the called genes, so a read error is possible. The chain links TRBV28 to TRBJ2-2; TRBD1 might be the D (7 bases). CDR3 length equals 14 residues. The V gene's germline CDR1 is MDHEN and CDR2 SYDVKM. The CDR3 coding sequence is TGTGCCGGCAGCAGACAGGGAGGCACCGGGGAGCTGTTTTTT. This gives the protein CAGSRQGGTGELFF.

A note on this clonotype: The junction and the germline gene differ at one end; a read error may be behind it. The chain uses TRBV12-5 and TRBJ2-7; D call uncertain. The CDR3 consists of 10 residues. In germline, CDR1 is LGHNT, CDR2 FRNRAP. The CDR3 sequence is CASGCYEQHF. Here the CDR3 DNA reads TGTGCTAGTGGCTGCTACGAGCAGCACTTC.

This clonotype has more than one count but fewer than ten. It may be a read error: a sequence one base away is much more abundant. The V call is TRBV5-6, the J call TRBJ2-1; D uncertain. Germline CDR1 is SGHDT and CDR2 is YYEEEE. The CDR3 sequence is 18 residues long. This CDR3 is CASSSVVAPAAVYNKQFF. CDR3 sequence (DNA): TGTGCCAGCAGCTCGGTAGTGGCCCCCGCCGCCGTCTACAATAAGCAGTTCTTC.

As to this clonotype: The CDR3 does not end in the conserved phenylalanine or tryptophan, so this is likely a read error. Here the CDR3 reads CASSPEYNEQFL. The CDR3 nucleotides read TGTGCCAGTAGCCCTGAGTACAATGAGCAGTTCCTC. This sequence joins TRBV11-2 and TRBJ2-1, with D unclear. V was pared by 9 bases and J by 4 bases, with 10 bases between. This CDR3 is 12 amino acids long. CDR1 is SGHAT, CDR2 FQNNGV, per germline.

Here the CDR3 reads CASSQESTACTGELFF. The CDR3, as DNA: TGCGCCAGCAGCCAAGAGTCGACGGCGTGCACCGGGGAGCTGTTTTTT. V is TRBV4-1 and J is TRBJ2-2, with D unresolved. Trimming cost V 0 bases and J 4 bases, with 12 bases left between them. The CDR3 spans 16 residues. Per germline, CDR1 MGHRA and CDR2 YSYEKL.

The sample holds many counts of this clonotype. This chain joins TRBV21-1 and TRBJ1-2; the D call TRBD1 from the table was never checked on the DNA. TRBV21-1 is marked as a pseudogene. The CDR3 is made up of 15 amino acids. CDR3: CASSKGRQDSEGYTF. CDR3 in DNA: TGTGCCAGCAGCAAAGGGAGACAGGACTCGGAGGGCTACACCTTC.

Note on this clonotype: An end of the junction does not agree with germline; a read error may underlie this. The J gene is TRBJ2-3, the V gene TRBV11-2; perhaps TRBD2 as D (6 bases). This CDR3 region has 14 residues. The germline V gene encodes CDR1 SGHAT and CDR2 FQNNGV. CDR3 nucleotides: TGTGCCAGCAGCTTTCGGGAGAGCATAGATACGCAATATTTT. Its protein product is CASSFRESIDTQYF.

Note on this clonotype: This may be a read error: a much more frequent sequence differs by one nucleotide. The chain recombines TRBV28 with TRBJ1-5; D might be TRBD1 (6 bases). The germline gives CDR1 MDHEN, CDR2 SYDVKM. The CDR3 contains 15 residues. V lost 2 bases and J 5 bases, leaving 13 bases between the germline ends. This CDR3 reads CASSLRQGRDQPQHF. The CDR3 DNA reads TGTGCCAGCAGTTTAAGGCAGGGGAGGGATCAGCCCCAGCATTTT.

Remarks on this clonotype: The junction departs from the called germline gene at one end, perhaps through a read error. This rearrangement joins TRBV5-4 to TRBJ2-2; tentative D call: TRBD2 (5 bases). CDR1 is SGHNT and CDR2 is YYREEE in the germline V gene (reference sequence). The CDR3 is 15 residues long. The CDR3 reads CDSSLGSGDTGELFF. The CDR3, as DNA: TGTGACAGCAGCCTCGGGTCCGGGGACACCGGGGAGCTGTTTTTT.

This clonotype was found once. Its ends do not fully match the called genes, so a read error is possible. This chain joins TRBV11-1 and TRBJ2-3; a possible D gene is TRBD1 (6 bases). Germline CDR1 is SGHAT and CDR2 is FQDESV (reference sequence). CDR3 length: 16 amino acids. CDR3 sequence reads: CASSRRGRYPTDTRYF. CDR3 bases: TGTGCTAGCAGCCGCAGGGGTCGTTACCCCACAGATACGCGGTATTTT.

The chain has TRBV29-1 and TRBJ2-7; possibly TRBD1 for D (6 bases). The CDR3 sequence is 12 residues long. With 6 bases removed from V and 5 bases from J, the gap between germline ends came to 14 bases. Germline-derived CDR1 and CDR2 are SQVTM and ANQGSEA. CDR3 coding DNA: TGCAGCGTCCTAGGGGGTGGGGACGAGCAGTACTTC. Protein: CSVLGGGDEQYF.

This clonotype was seen at least ten times. The chain is built from TRBV2 and TRBJ1-4, with 7 bases lining up with TRBD1. Germline values: CDR1 SNHLY, CDR2 FYNNEI. The trim removed 1 base at V and 8 bases at J, leaving 4 bases unmatched. The CDR3 consists of 14 residues. DNA for the CDR3: TGTGCCAGCAGTGAAGTACAGGGGTTCGAAAAACTGTTTTTT. Translation: CASSEVQGFEKLFF.

This clonotype was detected many times. J is TRBJ2-7 and V is TRBV7-9; unclear D gene. Germline V gives CDR1 SEHNR, CDR2 FQNEAQ (reference sequence). This CDR3 spans 12 amino acids. The V end was cut by 1 base, the J end by 7 bases, with 8 bases between. CDR3 DNA sequence: TGTGCCAGCAGCTTAGAAGTAGGAGAGCAGTACTTC. Its protein product is CASSLEVGEQYF.

The chain employs TRBV2 and TRBJ2-1; 7 bases are a match to TRBD1. Germline V gene lookup returns CDR1 SNHLY and CDR2 FYNNEI. V dropped 5 bases and J dropped 1; count of bases not matched to a gene: 8. The CDR3 loop spans 16 amino acids. CDR3 residues: CASSSRQGGSYNEQFF. The DNA for the CDR3 is TGTGCCAGCAGTTCTAGACAGGGTGGTTCCTACAATGAGCAGTTCTTC.

This clonotype was observed a few times. This clone may be a read error of a much larger clone one base away. J is TRBJ2-5 and V is TRBV28, with D tentatively TRBD1 (6 bases). The CDR3 has 15 residues. Germline CDR1 reads MDHEN; CDR2 reads SYDVKM. V dropped 5 bases and J dropped 3 bases, with 16 bases sitting between them. The CDR3, as DNA: TGTGCCAGCAGTCAACAGGGACCAGCGGAAGAGACCCAGTACTTC. Translated, it gives CASSQQGPAEETQYF.

Details on this clonotype: The germline gene is not matched at one end of the junction; a read error may be the cause. This chain joins TRBV11-2 and TRBJ2-3; 7 bases agree with TRBD2. This CDR3 has 14 residues. The germline V gene has CDR1 SGHAT and CDR2 FQNNGV. The CDR3 loop is CDGGSREPADMQYF. The CDR3, as DNA: TGTGACGGAGGGTCGCGGGAGCCCGCAGATATGCAGTATTTT.

This clonotype showed up just once. The chain uses TRBV5-1 and TRBJ1-2; no clear D gene. Germline V gene sequence: CDR1 SGHRS, CDR2 YFSETQ. Trimming took 2 bases from V and 8 from J, leaving 16 bases between them. The CDR3 covers 14 residues. CDR3 nucleotide sequence: TGCGCCAGCAGCTTTGAAGGCGAACCTATAGGCTACACCTTC. Protein: CASSFEGEPIGYTF.

Notes on this clonotype: A read error may account for a junction end that differs from germline. CDR3 sequence (DNA): TGTGCCAGCAACCAAGAGGACAGGTATACTGGCCTAGCTGGCCGTCAGTTCTTC. Residues: CASNQEDRYTGLAGRQFF. The V call is TRBV4-2, the J call TRBJ2-1; 7 bases match TRBD1. CDR3 length equals 18 residues. Germline CDR1 reads LGHNA; CDR2 reads YNFKEQ.

The V gene is TRBV5-4, the J gene TRBJ2-7; D gene uncertain. Between the trimmed V and J ends, which lost 5 bases and 2 bases, there was a span of 11 bases. The CDR3 runs 13 residues. CDR1 SGHNT and CDR2 YYREEE come from the germline V gene (reference sequence). The CDR3 spells CASRMGRAYEQYF. Written as DNA, the CDR3 is TGTGCCAGCAGGATGGGTCGAGCCTACGAGCAGTACTTC.

In the case of this clonotype: This CDR3 is missing its conserved last phenylalanine or tryptophan, likely due to a read error. The DNA is omitted, as the CDR3 cannot be located on it reliably, and the CDR3 follows TCRdb's listing. This chain joins TRBV7-8 and TRBJ2-1; the table names TRBD2, a call not compared with the DNA. In germline, CDR1 is SGHVS, CDR2 FQNEAQ. The CDR3 numbers 15 amino acids, ends counted. The chain's CDR3 is CASSPETSGRDELFL.